This TCR beta chain stems from a study of radiation and T cells in renal cell carcinoma. Study as a whole: Nephrectomy followed 15 Gy stereotactic body radiation by 4 weeks.

Time point described: baseline pretreatment blood. The sample's treatment: 15 Gy SBRT to primary tumor, nephrectomy 4 weeks later. Libraries were prepared by immunoSEQ multiplex PCR; TCRdb keeps only in-frame clonotypes and omits some of them. This sample yields 55,000 to 65,000 clones, of which about three quarters are seen a single time; 6% to 9.5% belongs to the top ten. Germline CDR1 reads KGHSH; CDR2 reads LQKENI. The CDR3 consists of 16 residues. V lost 3 bases and J lost 0, with 15 bases in between. This clonotype was sampled from a man in his sixties with renal cell carcinoma. The V gene is TRBV18, the J gene TRBJ2-7, with a weak D call TRBD1 (6 bases). The sequencing used blood, collected from a patient whose treatment included radiotherapy and nephrectomy. CDR3: CASSPFPGQSSYEQYF. CDR3 nucleotides: TGTGCCAGCTCACCCTTCCCGGGACAAAGCTCCTACGAGCAGTACTTC.